This is a list of T cell receptor beta chains from one sample in a study of CD8 T cells in ankylosing spondylitis. TCRdb passed the 5' RACE reads through MiXCR, listing each CDR3 protein once. Of around 39,000 distinct CDR3 sequences listed, approximately 15% are singletons. The sequencing sample was made of blood. The source of these receptors is a male donor with ankylosing spondylitis or in good health (not recorded which). Each CDR3 is given without its conserved first and last residue. A D gene is named only where the DNA matches it firmly.

SAPSKGRFTEAF	TRBV20-1	TRBJ1-1	.
ASSQVWTSRGEQF	TRBV3-1	TRBJ2-1	TRBD2
SATTVLEDEKLF	TRBV20-1	TRBJ1-4	.
ASSGRVFPRYNEQF	TRBV5-6	TRBJ2-1	.
AISERGQPTGNTIY	TRBV10-3	TRBJ1-3	TRBD1
ASSNKGTEAF	TRBV6-5	TRBJ1-1	.
ASSWRDSSTDTQY	TRBV7-2	TRBJ2-3	.
SVEQGGGELF	TRBV29-1	TRBJ2-2	.
ASSPTALNTEAF	TRBV7-6	TRBJ1-1	.
ASSGLDHNEQF	TRBV5-1	TRBJ2-1	TRBD2
ASSQTQNTEAF	TRBV12-3/TRBV12-4	TRBJ1-1	.
ASSVGRGWNEQY	TRBV2	TRBJ2-7	.
ASSLPGAETQY	TRBV7-2	TRBJ2-5	.
ASSFLGPSKEELF	TRBV6-2/TRBV6-3	TRBJ2-2	.
SAPGQGREKLF	TRBV20-1	TRBJ1-4	TRBD1
ASSLRGTSYNEQF	TRBV5-6	TRBJ2-1	TRBD2
SVDLDRGSADTQY	TRBV29-1	TRBJ2-3	TRBD1
ASSLGVTGVGELF	TRBV5-1	TRBJ2-2	.
ASRGVYNEKLF	TRBV21-1	TRBJ1-4	.
ASSPKRAINTGELF	TRBV7-6	TRBJ2-2	.
ASSLSTTGKKTQY	TRBV7-2	TRBJ2-5	.
ASSLDRVGAGELF	TRBV5-1	TRBJ2-2	.
SASLFSNEQF	TRBV20-1	TRBJ2-1	.
ASSMGHSANTGELF	TRBV7-6	TRBJ2-2	.
ASSPIATNEKLF	TRBV5-1	TRBJ1-4	.
ASSKQGPLGNEQF	TRBV7-2	TRBJ2-1	.
ASSRGLDSYEQY	TRBV5-4	TRBJ2-7	.
ASSLDSSGELF	TRBV5-1	TRBJ2-2	.
ASSWGHITGELF	TRBV12-3/TRBV12-4	TRBJ2-2	.
ASSQEGTMSTQY	TRBV4-3	TRBJ2-3	.
ASSFLGTGAKTQY	TRBV12-3/TRBV12-4	TRBJ2-5	.
ASTRGGTGELF	TRBV6-2/TRBV6-3	TRBJ2-2	.
ASRSGTRPDGELF	TRBV7-9	TRBJ2-2	TRBD2
ASSLRRGHEQY	TRBV5-1	TRBJ2-7	.
ASSPGGSGTEAF	TRBV3-1	TRBJ1-1	.
ASSTDGTNSYEQY	TRBV5-1	TRBJ2-7	.
ASSPDSGRTNEQF	TRBV4-2	TRBJ2-1	TRBD2
SARGPIANTGELF	TRBV20-1	TRBJ2-2	.
ASSLLGRLNTEAF	TRBV7-2	TRBJ1-1	.
ASSEVGEFDEQF	TRBV5-6	TRBJ2-1	.
SVDRGGTEAF	TRBV29-1	TRBJ1-1	.
ASSQSIAGELF	TRBV14	TRBJ2-2	.
ASSPLDGQGARDTQY	TRBV28	TRBJ2-3	TRBD1
SGQGATSTDTQY	TRBV20-1	TRBJ2-3	TRBD1
ASSQDYLGDNEQF	TRBV4-3	TRBJ2-1	.
ASSSRGGAGAREQF	TRBV7-2	TRBJ2-1	.
ASSQEGTGSYEQY	TRBV4-1	TRBJ2-7	TRBD1
ASSQEPFNTGELF	TRBV4-2	TRBJ2-2	.
ASSLASGSYAQF	TRBV7-9	TRBJ2-1	TRBD2
ASSSGDDTGELF	TRBV19	TRBJ2-2	.
ASSLTGGVGDEQY	TRBV27	TRBJ2-7	TRBD2
ATSRAENEKLF	TRBV15	TRBJ1-4	.
ASSQDLQDVDGNTIY	TRBV3-2	TRBJ1-3	.
SVEWGGISYNEQF	TRBV29-1	TRBJ2-1	TRBD2
ASIRPNTEAF	TRBV28	TRBJ1-1	.
ASSQGVYNEQF	TRBV4-1	TRBJ2-1	.
ATGTPNTGELF	TRBV24-1	TRBJ2-2	.
AWSRRLNEKLF	TRBV30	TRBJ1-4	.
ASRAGQIQETQY	TRBV5-1	TRBJ2-5	.